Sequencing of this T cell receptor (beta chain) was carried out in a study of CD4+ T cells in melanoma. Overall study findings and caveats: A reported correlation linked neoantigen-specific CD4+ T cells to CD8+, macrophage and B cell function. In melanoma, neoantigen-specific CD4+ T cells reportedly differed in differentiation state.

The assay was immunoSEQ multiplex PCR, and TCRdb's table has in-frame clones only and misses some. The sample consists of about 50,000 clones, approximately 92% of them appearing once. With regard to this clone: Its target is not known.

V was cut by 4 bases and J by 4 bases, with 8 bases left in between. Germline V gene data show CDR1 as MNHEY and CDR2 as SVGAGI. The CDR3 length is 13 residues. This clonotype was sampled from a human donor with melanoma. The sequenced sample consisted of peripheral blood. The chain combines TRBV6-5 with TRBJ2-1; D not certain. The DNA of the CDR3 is TGTGCCAGCAGTTCGGGCCTATACAATGAGCAGTTCTTC. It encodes CASSSGLYNEQFF.